Each of the 28 T cell receptor beta chains below was sequenced from the same sample in a study of cytomegalovirus exposure and HLA in healthy donors. Primers for the PCR totalled 60 Vbeta and 13 Jbeta. The table came from immunoSEQ multiplex PCR; TCRdb's copy has only in-frame clones and leaves some out. The table includes over 100,000 clones, about 70% detected once. Sequencing was carried out using PBMCs. The source of these receptors is a woman aged 25 to 45 in good health and CMV-seronegative.

This chain links TRBV2 with TRBJ2-1; possible D gene TRBD2, 6 bases. The germline V gene has CDR1 SNHLY and CDR2 FYNNEI. V dropped 6 bases and J dropped 7 bases, with 19 bases sitting between them. The CDR3 consists of 15 residues. CDR3 bases: TGTGCCAGCAGGAGCAGGAGGGCCTCGCGGAATGAGCAGTTCTTC. It yields the protein CASRSRRASRNEQFF. The whole variable domain, filled in from reference TRBV2 and TRBJ2-1, reads EPEVTQTPSHQVTQMGQEVILRCVPISNHLYFYWYRQILGQKVEFLVSFYNNEISEKSEIFDDQFSVERPDGSNFTLKIRSTKLEDSAMYFCASRSRRASRNEQFFGPGTRLTVL.

This clone was counted a few times. V gene TRBV30 combines with J gene TRBJ2-1; tentatively, D is TRBD1 (5 bases). Looked up from germline, CDR1 is GTSNPN and CDR2 is SVGIG (reference sequence). The ends were cut back, 5 bases at V and 9 bases at J, with 23 bases in the middle. The CDR3 totals 15 residues. CDR3 loop: CAWDSKGLSGGEQFF. The CDR3 nucleotides read TGTGCCTGGGATTCGAAGGGGCTCTCAGGTGGTGAGCAGTTCTTC.

The V and J genes are TRBV5-3 and TRBJ1-4; unclear D gene. TRBV5-3 is classed as an ORF, of uncertain function. The CDR3 extends over 14 amino acids. Trimming stripped 5 bases from V and 3 bases from J, with 11 bases between. The CDR3 DNA is TGTGCCAGAAGTTCACGACATTCTAATGAAAAACTGTTTTTT. Protein: CARSSRHSNEKLFF.

The chain employs TRBV5-5 and TRBJ1-1; 8 bases are a match to TRBD1. Trimming took 4 bases from V and 5 from J; bases not matched to a gene: 10. The CDR3 contains 15 residues. The germline V gene encodes CDR1 SGHKS and CDR2 YYEKEE (reference sequence). For the CDR3, the DNA is TGTGCCAGCAGCGATCCGCCAGGGGGCAGGACTGAAGCTTTCTTT. Translated: CASSDPPGGRTEAFF.

This clone was observed a few times. This chain links TRBV9 with TRBJ2-7, with 8 bases aligning to TRBD1. Germline V CDR1 and CDR2: SGDLS, YYNGEE. V was pared by 0 bases and J by 6 bases, with 11 bases of the junction left unmatched. The CDR3 runs to 16 residues. The CDR3 reads CASSVAIGGQGCEQYF. The CDR3 DNA reads as TGTGCCAGCAGCGTAGCGATAGGAGGACAGGGCTGCGAGCAGTACTTC. Full variable domain (missing parts from reference TRBV9 and TRBJ2-7): DSGVTQTPKHLITATGQRVTLRCSPRSGDLSVYWYQQSLDQGLQFLIQYYNGEERAKGNILERFSAQQFPDLHSELNLSSLELGDSALYFCASSVAIGGQGCEQYFGPGTRLTVT.

The chain is built from TRBV7-9 and TRBJ1-2, with D possibly matching TRBD1 (6 bases). Germline V gene lookup returns CDR1 SEHNR and CDR2 FQNEAQ (reference sequence). V lost 5 bases and J 3 bases, leaving 10 bases between the germline ends. The CDR3 spans 13 residues. CDR3 sequence: CASSQGRDYGYTF. The CDR3 DNA is TGTGCCAGCAGCCAGGGGAGAGACTATGGCTACACCTTC.

DNA of the CDR3: TGTGCCAGCAGCTCCCGCGGGACAGACTTATACGAGCAGTACTTC. This codes for CASSSRGTDLYEQYF. This chain connects TRBV7-2 to TRBJ2-7, with D possibly TRBD1 on 7 matching bases. V gave up 4 bases and J gave up 4 bases, with 17 bases separating them. The CDR3 covers 15 residues. Germline V gives CDR1 SGHTA, CDR2 FQGNSA.

Only a few counts were recorded for this clone. This chain connects TRBV6-6 to TRBJ2-2; no clear D. The V end was cut by 8 bases, the J end by 5 bases, with 6 bases between. This CDR3 is 11 amino acids long. Per germline, CDR1 MNHNY and CDR2 SVGAGI (reference sequence). The CDR3 DNA follows: TGTGCCAGCTCCGGGACCGGGGAGCTGTTTTTT. Translation: CASSGTGELFF.

The chain uses TRBV2 and TRBJ2-5, with D perhaps TRBD1 (5 bases). The J call could be wrong; TRBJ2-7 is a better fit for the DNA end. The CDR3 extends over 15 amino acids. CDR1 and CDR2 from the germline V gene are SNHLY and FYNNEI. Here the CDR3 reads CASSESRQSSYEQYF. The DNA for the CDR3 is TGTGCCAGCAGTGAAAGCCGACAGAGCTCCTACGAGCAGTACTTC.

The chain has TRBV9 and TRBJ2-1; TRBD2 matches 8 bases. Germline V gene sequence: CDR1 SGDLS, CDR2 YYNGEE. Unmatched junction bases numbered 3, after V lost 0 bases and J lost 7 bases. The CDR3 runs to 14 residues. The CDR3 is CASSVATGGNEQFF. CDR3 in DNA: TGTGCCAGCAGCGTAGCTACGGGGGGGAATGAGCAGTTCTTC.

This clone was picked up a small number of times. This sequence joins TRBV10-3 and TRBJ2-1; D is perhaps TRBD2 (5 bases). Germline CDR1 ENHRY, CDR2 SYGVKD. V lost 4 bases and J 6 bases, leaving 22 bases between the germline ends. CDR3 length equals 17 residues. The CDR3 reads CAISASLGSDERNEQFF. The CDR3 DNA reads as TGTGCCATCAGTGCCTCCCTGGGGAGTGACGAGCGCAATGAGCAGTTCTTC.

This clone was recorded a few times. The CDR3 DNA reads as TGTGCCAGCAGCTTAGGGGCAGGTCTCCGCGGGGCCAACGTCCTGACTTTC. Residues: CASSLGAGLRGANVLTF. The chain combines TRBV7-9 with TRBJ2-6; no definite D call. The CDR3 is 17 residues long. V was shortened by 1 base and J by 4 bases, with 14 bases between the two germline ends. Germline V gene sequence: CDR1 SEHNR, CDR2 FQNEAQ (reference sequence).

J is TRBJ2-3 and V is TRBV6-5; D uncertain. V lost 0 bases and J 1 base, leaving 11 bases between the germline ends. The germline CDR1 and CDR2 sequences are MNHEY and SVGAGI. The length of the CDR3 is 16 residues. CDR3 DNA: TGTGCCAGCAGTTACTCCCCTAGTGGTGGCACAGATACGCAGTATTTT. This translates into CASSYSPSGGTDTQYF.

The rearrangement uses TRBV30 and TRBJ1-1; no firm D call. The CDR3 has 11 residues. Germline CDR1 GTSNPN, CDR2 SVGIG (reference sequence). Trimming removed 5 bases at V and 1 base at J, with 5 bases between. CDR3 sequence reads: CAWGRNTEAFF. The CDR3 DNA follows: TGTGCCTGGGGGAGGAACACTGAAGCTTTCTTT.

V is TRBV5-1 and J is TRBJ2-1, with unresolved D. CDR1 is SGHRS and CDR2 is YFSETQ in the germline V gene. The CDR3 is 16 residues long. Deletions cut 1 base from V and 0 bases from J, with 11 bases between. CDR3: CASSLSLGGSYNEQFF. CDR3 DNA: TGCGCCAGCAGCTTGTCGTTAGGCGGCTCCTACAATGAGCAGTTCTTC.

The J gene is TRBJ1-1, the V gene TRBV19; no firm D call. The CDR3 totals 14 residues. CDR1 is LNHDA, CDR2 SQIVND, per germline (reference sequence). V gave up 2 bases and J gave up 7 bases, with 14 bases separating them. CDR3: CASSIFSGDGEAFF. The CDR3 DNA reads as TGTGCCAGTAGTATATTTAGCGGGGATGGTGAAGCTTTCTTT. Full variable domain (rest looked up from reference TRBV19 and TRBJ1-1): DGGITQSPKYLFRKEGQNVTLSCEQNLNHDAMYWYRQDPGQGLRLIYYSQIVNDFQKGDIAEGYSVSREKKESFPLTVTSAQKNPTAFYLCASSIFSGDGEAFFGQGTRLTVV.

The chain joins TRBV2 to TRBJ2-1, with D unresolved. The ends were cut back, 6 bases at V and 1 base at J, with 13 bases in the middle. The CDR3 has 15 amino acids. Germline V gene lookup returns CDR1 SNHLY and CDR2 FYNNEI. The CDR3 coding sequence is TGTGCCAGCAGCGCTGACTTTTCGTCCTACAATGAGCAGTTCTTC. Amino acid sequence: CASSADFSSYNEQFF.

About this clone itself: A read error may produce the germline difference seen at one junction end. The V and J genes are TRBV5-1 and TRBJ2-1; 8 bases are shared with TRBD2. CDR3 length: 14 amino acids. CDR1 and CDR2 from the germline V gene are SGHRS and YFSETQ. CDR3 nucleotide sequence: TGCGCCAGCACCTTGGCGGGGGGATACAATGAGCAGTTCTTC. Encoded protein: CASTLAGGYNEQFF.

V and J are TRBV6-6 and TRBJ2-7; D uncertain. The CDR3 covers 14 residues. V was cut by 6 bases and J by 3 bases, with 15 bases left in between. CDR1 and CDR2 (germline): MNHNY, SVGAGI (reference sequence). The CDR3 reads CASSRVIGFYEQYF. The CDR3 DNA follows: TGTGCCAGCAGCCGAGTCATCGGTTTCTACGAGCAGTACTTC.

This clone was detected a few times. At the DNA level, this CDR3 is encoded by other sequences in the same sample as well. This chain connects TRBV6-5 to TRBJ1-1; the match to TRBD1 covers 8 bases. The ends lost 5 bases at V and 2 bases at J; junction bases unmatched: 4. CDR3 length: 14 amino acids. Germline CDR1 reads MNHEY; CDR2 reads SVGAGI. The CDR3: CASSPDRGNTEAFF. In DNA form, the CDR3 reads TGTGCCAGCAGTCCAGACAGGGGCAACACTGAAGCTTTCTTT.

This clone was picked up one time. The sample contains more than one DNA sequence encoding this CDR3. This chain connects TRBV2 to TRBJ1-5, with a weak D call TRBD1 (6 bases). The CDR3 is 15 residues long. Trimming cost V 5 bases and J 7 bases, with 18 bases left between them. Germline V gene data show CDR1 as SNHLY and CDR2 as FYNNEI. CDR3 region: CASSQQGGLGQPQHF. Here the CDR3 DNA reads TGTGCCAGCAGTCAACAGGGAGGGTTGGGGCAGCCCCAGCATTTT.

Only a few counts were recorded for this clone. V is TRBV30 and J is TRBJ1-1, with 7 bases identical to TRBD1. Germline V CDR1 and CDR2: GTSNPN, SVGIG (reference sequence). J lost 2 bases, V lost 2 bases, and 5 bases had no gene match. The CDR3 spans 14 residues. CDR3 in DNA: TGTGCCTGGAGTACAGGGACAGCTAACACTGAAGCTTTCTTT. Its translation: CAWSTGTANTEAFF. The full variable domain, rest sourced from reference TRBV30 and TRBJ1-1, is SQTIHQWPATLVQPVGSPLSLECTVEGTSNPNLYWYRQAAGRGLQLLFYSVGIGQISSEVPQNLSASRPQDRQFILSSKKLLLSDSGFYLCAWSTGTANTEAFFGQGTRLTVV.

The chain joins TRBV14 to TRBJ1-2, with 9 bases aligning to TRBD1. The V segment lost 4 bases and the J segment 0 bases; nucleotides outside the gene matches: 9. The CDR3 has 17 amino acids. The germline CDR1 and CDR2 sequences are SGHDN and FVKESK. CDR3 protein: CASSPPGTGKTNYGYTF. CDR3 coding DNA: TGTGCCAGCAGCCCCCCCGGGACAGGGAAAACTAACTATGGCTACACCTTC.

The chain combines TRBV2 with TRBJ1-1, with a weak D call TRBD1 (6 bases). The CDR3 is 16 amino acids. Trimming removed 6 bases at V and 0 bases at J, with 17 bases between. CDR1 and CDR2 (germline): SNHLY, FYNNEI. The CDR3 sequence: CASRGEPGQMNTEAFF. The CDR3 nucleotides are TGTGCCAGCAGAGGGGAACCCGGACAGATGAACACTGAAGCTTTCTTT.

This chain uses TRBV6-6 with TRBJ2-1; 10 nucleotides agree with TRBD1. Germline-derived CDR1 and CDR2 are MNHNY and SVGAGI (reference sequence). After removal of 4 bases from V and 6 bases from J, the junction contained 9 bases not matched to a gene. This CDR3 has 16 amino acids. CDR3 DNA: TGTGCCAGCAGTTCCACGGGACAGGGGACGGGCAATGAGCAGTTCTTC. Encoded protein: CASSSTGQGTGNEQFF.

The rearrangement uses TRBV27 and TRBJ2-3, with 10 nucleotides matching TRBD1. The CDR3 length is 17 residues. The germline V gene encodes CDR1 MNHEY and CDR2 SMNVEV (reference sequence). Trimming at V came to 6 bases and at J to 2 bases, leaving 11 bases not matched to a gene. The DNA of the CDR3 is TGTGCCAGCAGGTCTGACAGGGGGCTCTTTCCCACAGATACGCAGTATTTT. Its translation is CASRSDRGLFPTDTQYF.

The chain carries TRBV4-3 and TRBJ1-2; maybe TRBD1 (5 bases). Trimming took off 2 bases at V and 0 bases at J, with 7 bases between the two ends. Germline lookup yields CDR1 LGHNA and CDR2 YSLEER. This CDR3 contains 14 residues. In nucleotides, the CDR3 is TGCGCCAGCAGCCAATGGGGCCCTAACTATGGCTACACCTTC. Encoded protein: CASSQWGPNYGYTF.

The chain uses TRBV19 and TRBJ2-6, with 13 nucleotides matching TRBD2. This CDR3 spans 17 amino acids. J lost 3 bases, V lost 7 bases, and 6 bases had no gene match. CDR1 and CDR2 (germline): LNHDA, SQIVND (reference sequence). In DNA, the CDR3 is TGTGCCAGTACCGGACTAGCGGGAGCGGATGGGGCCAACGTCCTGACTTTC. Translated: CASTGLAGADGANVLTF.